A single sample is the source of the 32 T cell receptor beta chains below, sequenced in a study of cytomegalovirus exposure and HLA in healthy donors. The PCR was carried out with 60 Vbeta primers and 13 Jbeta primers. Profiled with immunoSEQ multiplex PCR; TCRdb holds only in-frame clones, not every one. This table holds about 140,000 clones, about 82% found once. The sample taken for sequencing was PBMCs. These receptors were collected from a man younger than 45 in good health.

This sequence joins TRBV25-1 and TRBJ2-3; TRBD2 aligns across 9 bases. This CDR3 comprises 16 residues. Germline V gene sequence: CDR1 MGHDK, CDR2 SYGVNS. V trimming: 4 bases; J trimming: 5 bases; junction bases outside the gene matches: 10. The CDR3 sequence: CASSGPREGLLDTQYF. CDR3 nucleotides: TGTGCCAGCAGTGGTCCGCGGGAGGGCCTTTTAGATACGCAGTATTTT.

The rearrangement joins TRBV29-1 to TRBJ2-7; possible D gene TRBD2, 6 bases. Germline CDR1 and CDR2: SQVTM and ANQGSEA. CDR3 size: 12 residues. Trimming shortened V by 7 bases and J by 0 bases, and 10 bases separated the two germline ends. The CDR3 DNA is TGCAGCGCGGGGGAGCCCTCCTACGAGCAGTACTTC. Translating it yields CSAGEPSYEQYF.

This sequence joins TRBV5-4 and TRBJ1-6; the D is unclear. The CDR3 spans 12 residues. Germline V lookup: CDR1 SGHNT, CDR2 YYREEE (reference sequence). Trimming took 2 bases from V and 8 from J, leaving 5 bases between them. The CDR3 loop reads CASSFPDSPLHF. CDR3 in DNA: TGTGCCAGCAGCTTCCCGGATTCACCCCTCCACTTT.

The table lists this clone with a few counts. V is TRBV5-8 and J is TRBJ2-1; TRBD2 agrees at 8 bases. The CDR3 covers 16 residues. V shed 1 base, J shed 0 bases, and the junction held 3 bases outside the gene matches. Germline assignment: CDR1 SGHTS and CDR2 YDEGEE. The DNA of the CDR3 is TGTGCCAGCAGCTTGTTCGGGAGGGGCTCCTACAATGAGCAGTTCTTC. Translation: CASSLFGRGSYNEQFF.

This clone was observed a handful of times. This rearrangement joins TRBV5-1 to TRBJ2-6; D is perhaps TRBD2 (5 bases). Trimming pared 4 bases from V and 0 bases from J, leaving 5 bases between. Germline CDR1 SGHRS, CDR2 YFSETQ. This CDR3 is 14 amino acids long. The CDR3 nucleotides read TGCGCCAGCAGCCGGGACTCTGGGGCCAACGTCCTGACTTTC. Its translation: CASSRDSGANVLTF.

V is TRBV6-1 and J is TRBJ1-5; the D gene is possibly TRBD1 (6 bases). The CDR3 spans 13 residues. Germline assignment: CDR1 MNHNS and CDR2 SASEGT. V was pared by 5 bases and J by 11 bases, with 16 bases between. The chain's CDR3 is CASSTHRAAAQHF. DNA of the CDR3: TGTGCCAGCAGTACCCACAGGGCAGCGGCCCAGCATTTT.

The rearrangement joins TRBV7-2 to TRBJ1-5, with D unclear. The CDR3 is 14 residues long. In germline, CDR1 is SGHTA, CDR2 FQGNSA. The V end lost 3 bases, the J end lost 3 bases, and 9 bases lay between the germline ends. The CDR3 nucleotides are TGTGCCAGCAGCTTCGGGAGTATCAATCAGCCCCAGCATTTT. It is translated as CASSFGSINQPQHF.

The chain couples TRBV14 to TRBJ2-1; D possibly corresponds to TRBD2 (5 bases). The CDR3 contains 15 residues. The germline V gene encodes CDR1 SGHDN and CDR2 FVKESK. Between the trimmed V and J ends, which lost 1 base and 0 bases, there was a span of 7 bases. CDR3 sequence reads: CASSQGRASYNEQFF. CDR3 in DNA: TGTGCCAGCAGCCAAGGGCGGGCCTCCTACAATGAGCAGTTCTTC.

V is TRBV18 and J is TRBJ1-1, with TRBD1 identical over 10 bases. Germline V CDR1 and CDR2: KGHSH, LQKENI. The V segment lost 1 base and the J segment 1 base; nucleotides outside the gene matches: 3. The CDR3 is made up of 16 amino acids. CDR3 sequence (DNA): TGTGCCAGCTCACCACTGAGACAGGGGGCGAACACTGAAGCTTTCTTT. The encoded protein is CASSPLRQGANTEAFF.

Only a few counts were recorded for this clone. Sequence at one end of the junction differs from germline and may be a read error. The genes are TRBV7-2 and TRBJ2-7; D might be TRBD2 (6 bases). The CDR3 covers 14 residues. Germline CDR1 SGHTA, CDR2 FQGNSA. CDR3 residues: CASSVAGTLDEQYF. CDR3 DNA sequence: TGTGCCAGCAGCGTAGCCGGGACTTTGGACGAGCAGTACTTC.

This chain links TRBV6-5 with TRBJ1-5; D is unresolved. Germline V gene sequence: CDR1 MNHEY, CDR2 SVGAGI. This CDR3 is built from 15 residues. V was trimmed by 6 bases and J by 0 bases, leaving 12 bases between them. This chain's CDR3 is CASSLRQLSNQPQHF. The CDR3 coding sequence is TGTGCCAGCAGCCTGAGGCAACTTAGCAATCAGCCCCAGCATTTT.

The chain is built from TRBV19 and TRBJ2-1, with 10 bases that match TRBD2. V was clipped by 6 bases and J by 2 bases; unmatched bases: 4. In germline, CDR1 is LNHDA, CDR2 SQIVND (reference sequence). The CDR3 sequence is 15 residues long. The CDR3 sequence: CASSGSGRPYNEQFF. The CDR3 DNA follows: TGTGCCAGTAGCGGTAGCGGGAGGCCCTACAATGAGCAGTTCTTC.

The genes are TRBV5-1 and TRBJ2-2; tentatively, D is TRBD2 (5 bases). This CDR3 contains 14 residues. Trimming cost V 2 bases and J 6 bases, with 11 bases left between them. From germline, CDR1 is SGHRS and CDR2 YFSETQ. The CDR3 spells CASSFGNRAGELFF. The CDR3, as DNA: TGCGCCAGCAGCTTCGGGAACCGGGCCGGGGAGCTGTTTTTT.

The chain is built from TRBV9 and TRBJ2-7; tentatively, D is TRBD2 (5 bases). The ends were cut back, 3 bases at V and 0 bases at J, with 13 bases in the middle. Germline CDR1 and CDR2: SGDLS and YYNGEE. The CDR3 is 15 residues long. CDR3 bases: TGTGCCAGCAGCGCCGGACTGACATCCTCCTACGAGCAGTACTTC. Translation: CASSAGLTSSYEQYF.

In its sample, this clone was seen once. The chain uses TRBV6-5 and TRBJ1-2, with a weak D call TRBD1 (6 bases). The germline gives CDR1 MNHEY, CDR2 SVGAGI. The ends were cut back, 9 bases at V and 3 bases at J, with 14 bases in the middle. The CDR3 length is 13 residues. The CDR3 here is CASKKQGDYGYTF. The DNA of the CDR3 is TGTGCCAGTAAAAAACAGGGAGACTATGGCTACACCTTC.

The rearrangement joins TRBV7-8 to TRBJ1-1; the match to TRBD1 covers 9 bases. The CDR3 is 15 residues long. Looked up from germline, CDR1 is SGHVS and CDR2 is FQNEAQ. The junction had 9 bases not matched to a gene; V was cut back by 5 bases and J by 5 bases. The CDR3 DNA follows: TGTGCCAGCAGCAGCGGTACAGGGGGCGGAACTGAAGCTTTCTTT. This sequence encodes CASSSGTGGGTEAFF.

This clone was counted a few times. V and J are TRBV6-5 and TRBJ1-2; 7 bases are shared with TRBD1. Germline CDR1 MNHEY, CDR2 SVGAGI. J gave up 2 bases and V 7 bases, and 7 bases lay outside the gene matches. There are 14 residues in the CDR3. For the CDR3, the DNA is TGTGCCAGCACCCGGACAGGCCTAAACTATGGCTACACCTTC. Translation: CASTRTGLNYGYTF.

V gene TRBV7-6 combines with J gene TRBJ1-1; D might be TRBD1 (5 bases). Trimming shortened V by 5 bases and J by 4 bases, and 17 bases separated the two germline ends. This CDR3 is built from 15 residues. The germline CDR1 and CDR2 sequences are SGHVS and FNYEAQ. CDR3: CASSPPRGVSTEAFF. The CDR3 DNA is TGTGCCAGCAGCCCCCCCCGGGGGGTAAGCACTGAAGCTTTCTTT.

The chain couples TRBV9 to TRBJ1-1; 7 bases agree with TRBD1. The trim removed 3 bases at V and 5 bases at J, leaving 7 bases unmatched. In germline, CDR1 is SGDLS, CDR2 YYNGEE. The CDR3 is made up of 14 amino acids. CDR3 region: CASSAWDSRTEAFF. For the CDR3, the DNA is TGTGCCAGCAGCGCATGGGACAGCCGAACTGAAGCTTTCTTT.

The chain has TRBV29-1 and TRBJ2-5, with D possibly being TRBD1 (6 bases). The J call is uncertain, as TRBJ2-7 better fits the DNA end. Germline-derived CDR1 and CDR2 are SQVTM and ANQGSEA. The CDR3 length is 15 residues. CDR3 amino acids: CSVEEVWQGTREQYF. In DNA form, the CDR3 reads TGCAGCGTTGAAGAAGTGTGGCAGGGGACCCGCGAGCAGTACTTC.

The rearrangement joins TRBV30 to TRBJ1-3; D not certain. Germline CDR1 and CDR2: GTSNPN and SVGIG (reference sequence). The CDR3 consists of 11 residues. The CDR3 DNA reads TGTGCTACACCGCCACGGGGAACCATATATTTT. Translated: CATPPRGTIYF.

This rearrangement joins TRBV28 to TRBJ2-1, with TRBD2 identical over 11 bases. The CDR3 runs 15 residues. The V gene end was trimmed by 6 bases and the J gene end by 10 bases; junction bases not matched to a gene: 11. Germline loops: CDR1 MDHEN, CDR2 SYDVKM. Here the CDR3 reads CASSSGLAGSEEQFF. The DNA for the CDR3 is TGTGCCAGCAGCTCAGGACTAGCGGGTAGCGAAGAGCAGTTCTTC.

In its sample, this clone was seen a few times. The rearrangement joins TRBV9 to TRBJ2-7; 9 bases match TRBD2. The CDR3 spans 16 residues. Trimming at V came to 2 bases and at J to 7 bases, leaving 13 bases not matched to a gene. CDR1 is SGDLS, CDR2 YYNGEE, per germline. In DNA form, the CDR3 reads TGTGCCAGCAGCGTTTCCGGGGCCCCGGCGGGGGGGGAGCAGTACTTC. Residues: CASSVSGAPAGGEQYF.

The chain combines TRBV2 with TRBJ2-5; TRBD2 matches 7 bases. The germline gives CDR1 SNHLY, CDR2 FYNNEI. This CDR3 has 13 amino acids. V was pared by 7 bases and J by 2 bases, with 4 bases of the junction left unmatched. Here the CDR3 reads CASTFGRQETQYF. The CDR3 DNA sequence: TGTGCCAGCACCTTCGGGAGGCAAGAGACCCAGTACTTC. Using reference TRBV2 and TRBJ2-5 for the parts outside the CDR3, the full variable domain is EPEVTQTPSHQVTQMGQEVILRCVPISNHLYFYWYRQILGQKVEFLVSFYNNEISEKSEIFDDQFSVERPDGSNFTLKIRSTKLEDSAMYFCASTFGRQETQYFGPGTRLLVL.

The chain couples TRBV6-5 to TRBJ2-1; 7 bases map to TRBD2. With 7 bases clipped from V and 5 bases from J, the junction kept 8 bases outside the gene matches. The CDR3 extends over 14 amino acids. Germline V gene sequence: CDR1 MNHEY, CDR2 SVGAGI. CDR3: CASKRDGPNNEQFF. In DNA, the CDR3 is TGTGCCAGCAAGCGGGACGGCCCTAACAATGAGCAGTTCTTC.

The chain has TRBV30 and TRBJ2-2, with a weak D call TRBD2 (5 bases). V gave up 5 bases and J gave up 7 bases, with 11 bases separating them. CDR3 size: 12 residues. The germline CDR1 and CDR2 sequences are GTSNPN and SVGIG (reference sequence). This chain's CDR3 is CAWGREGGELFF. CDR3 nucleotides: TGTGCCTGGGGTCGCGAGGGCGGGGAGCTGTTTTTT.

The chain joins TRBV4-1 to TRBJ1-1, with TRBD1 matching over 8 bases. CDR3 length: 13 amino acids. Germline CDR1 MGHRA, CDR2 YSYEKL. V lost 2 bases to trimming and J lost 6 bases; unmatched junction nucleotides: 2. The CDR3 bases are TGCGCCAGCAGCCAACCGGGACAGGCTGAAGCTTTCTTT. Translating gives CASSQPGQAEAFF.

The chain recombines TRBV29-1 with TRBJ2-2, with D uncertain. The CDR3 contains 14 residues. Trimming cost V 4 bases and J 2 bases, with 11 bases left between them. Looked up from germline, CDR1 is SQVTM and CDR2 is ANQGSEA. CDR3 nucleotide sequence: TGCAGCGTTGCCGCTTCTACCAACACCGGGGAGCTGTTTTTT. Its protein product is CSVAASTNTGELFF.

This chain joins TRBV7-2 and TRBJ1-5, with 7 bases aligning to TRBD1. CDR3 length: 13 amino acids. Germline V gene data show CDR1 as SGHTA and CDR2 as FQGNSA. V shed 5 bases, J shed 4 bases, and the junction held 2 bases outside the gene matches. The CDR3 DNA reads TGTGCCAGCAGCACCAGGGGGAATCAGCCCCAGCATTTT. Protein product: CASSTRGNQPQHF.

The chain recombines TRBV14 with TRBJ2-3, with D hard to call. Germline loops: CDR1 SGHDN, CDR2 FVKESK. The CDR3 runs to 15 residues. Trimming removed 4 bases from V and 0 bases from J, with 11 bases in between. The DNA of the CDR3 is TGTGCCAGCAGCCCTACCAGGTTAAGCACAGATACGCAGTATTTT. Amino acid sequence: CASSPTRLSTDTQYF.

The chain joins TRBV27 to TRBJ2-1, with a tentative D call TRBD1 (5 bases). Per the germline V gene, CDR1 is MNHEY and CDR2 is SMNVEV (reference sequence). Deletions cut 2 bases from V and 0 bases from J, with 11 bases between. There are 16 residues in the CDR3. CDR3 nucleotide sequence: TGTGCCAGCAGTTTAAAGGGGCCCAGCTCCTACAATGAGCAGTTCTTC. Its translation: CASSLKGPSSYNEQFF.

The rearrangement links TRBV27 to TRBJ2-1; TRBD1 matches 8 bases. Germline loops: CDR1 MNHEY, CDR2 SMNVEV (reference sequence). The CDR3 runs to 16 residues. V trimming: 5 bases; J trimming: 7 bases; junction bases outside the gene matches: 13. The chain's CDR3 is CASSLRTGRGLNEQFF. CDR3 coding DNA: TGTGCCAGCAGTCTCCGGACAGGCAGGGGGCTGAATGAGCAGTTCTTC.